The sequence of this T cell receptor (beta chain) was determined in a study of T cells in Graves' hyperthyroidism and ophthalmopathy (dated by TCRdb to the late 2010s). Looking at the study overall: Peripheral blood samples were taken at initial diagnosis, before any treatment was given. A discovery cohort of about a hundred patients, 43 with Graves' ophthalmopathy and 55 to 65 with stable Graves' hyperthyroidism, was used to find distinguishing TCR V-J signatures. Prospective prediction of ophthalmopathy was tested in an independent validation cohort consisting of 18 to 20 hyperthyroidism patients and approximately 16 patients who later progressed to ophthalmopathy. The 95 to 100 discovery patients were divided at random into training and test sets in a 7:3 ratio. The study also compared thyroid tissue and blood T-cell repertoires from several Graves' hyperthyroidism patients. After blood sampling, hyperthyroidism patients were treated with methimazole at a starting dose of 30 mg daily, and ophthalmopathy patients were treated with high-dose intravenous methylprednisolone. The paper describes TCR Vbeta CDR3 sequencing of 140 or so peripheral blood samples, made up of some 40 ophthalmopathy patients, 70 to 80 hyperthyroidism patients and 17 progressor patients. Here is what the overall study found, with its caveats: A model built on a 13 V-J signature distinguished ophthalmopathy from stable hyperthyroidism, reaching around 88% sensitivity and under 84% specificity in cross-validation and 80%/75% in testing. No statistical method was used to fix the sample size in advance, and group allocation was not hidden from the investigators. Most expanded thyroid clonotypes (frequency above 0.001) were also found in blood, which suggests that blood repertoires may mirror thyroid immune responses. In validation, the model predicted progression to ophthalmopathy a median of roughly 6.2 months before onset, with approximately 70% sensitivity and more than 72% specificity.

From its cysteine to its phenylalanine, the CDR3 spans 16 amino acids. Of the read, only the CDR3 DNA is kept; its 48 bases are in frame from base 1. CDR1 and CDR2, looked up from the germline V gene, are SGHAT and FQNNGV. Ends trimmed: V by 4 bases, J by 3 bases; bases unmatched to a gene: 6. This clonotype was recorded many times. The target of this receptor is not known. Base qualities are not recorded, but no much larger clone differs from it by a single base. The TCR beta CDR3 regions were amplified from the RNA transcripts. The TCR CDR3 was subjected to a first round of RT-PCR using the HTBI primer set and the Qiagen OneStep RT-PCR kit. Libraries were constructed in a second round of multiplex PCR, after which size selection and purification were carried out. Libraries were sequenced paired-end with 100 bp reads on an Illumina HiSeq2000. Per the source publication's procedure: SOAPnuke was used to process the raw data, throwing out any read that contained adapters or uncalled bases, had a mean Phred below 15, or lacked an exact constant-primer or identifier match. COPE v1.2.5 was used to merge the high-quality paired reads, and each unique nucleotide sequence was defined as a clonotype. MiTCR v1.1 was used to align clonotypes to the IMGT TRBV, TRBD and TRBJ reference segments. The analysis was restricted to V-J combinations with a frequency above 0.0001, which together covered 99.2% of the repertoires. A TCS score was defined as the ratio between F50 (clonal expansion) and ExV (chaos), using BLOSUM62-based TCRdist between CDR3 peptides within each V-J. Welch's t-statistics and random forest reduced just over 500 V-J features to under 15, which were used in a naive Bayes classifier (R e1071). TCRdb passed the public sequencing reads through fastp at Q25 and MiXCR, retaining productive beta sequences. Here each entry gathers all rows of one CDR3 protein and keeps the most common genes and DNA. TCRdb, rather than the study authors, made the V and J calls. The sample has approximately 260,000 distinct CDR3 sequences on record, roughly 15% of them singletons. The ten top clones hold 30% to 35% of the sample.

The hyperthyroidism patients were between 18 and 65 years old and newly diagnosed, with a disease duration of less than 2 months. Patients with uncontrolled infections, other autoimmune diseases, pregnancy or lactation were excluded. Clinical symptoms, serum thyroxine and TRAb, thyroid ultrasound, and orbital computed tomography formed the basis for the diagnoses. Blood from progressor patients was collected at the time of first diagnosis with hyperthyroidism, before any ophthalmopathy symptoms had appeared. PBMCs were separated from 10 ml of fresh peripheral blood using Ficoll-Paque density gradient centrifugation. Progressor patients were initially diagnosed with Graves' hyperthyroidism and developed ophthalmopathy during follow-up. Trizol reagent was used to extract total RNA, and RNA quality was then checked on an Agilent 2100 Bioanalyzer.

This TCR came from a woman aged 45-65 years with Graves' hyperthyroidism that later progressed to Graves' ophthalmopathy. The specimen sequenced was blood. The chain is made from TRBV11-2 and TRBJ2-3; TRBD2 matches 11 bases in the middle. The bases read TGTGCCAGCAGCTCCTTAGCGGGAGGGCCGACAGATACGCAGTATTTT. Its coded protein is CASSSLAGGPTDTQYF. Here the CDR3 is joined to the reference TRBV11-2 and TRBJ2-3 genes, and the full variable domain is: EAGVAQSPRYKIIEKRQSVAFWCNPISGHATLYWYQQILGQGPKLLIQFQNNGVVDDSQLPKDRFSAERLKGVDSTLKIQPAKLEDSAVYLCASSSLAGGPTDTQYFGPGTRLTVL.